This T cell receptor beta chain was observed in a study of blood T cell repertoires in COVID-19. Overall study context: Acute and convalescent COVID-19 samples came from the United States, Italy and Spain.

The germline V gene encodes CDR1 MNHEY and CDR2 SVGAGI. Trimming removed 6 bases from V and 9 bases from J; junction bases left unmatched: 4. The CDR3 covers 13 residues. The authors' processing: The authors estimated nucleated cell counts from reference gene primer amplification. Only in-frame clones appear in the TCRdb table, and some are missing; sequencing was by immunoSEQ multiplex PCR. From that table come the V and J calls and clone size; the DNA was used to work out D and trimming. The sample lists approximately 150,000 clones; over 75% were seen once. Sequences were obtained from peripheral blood. This clonotype originated in a man aged 65 to 85 with acute or convalescent COVID-19. The V gene is TRBV6-5, the J gene TRBJ1-6, with 8 bases lining up with TRBD1. This chain's CDR3 is CASRGTGSSPLHF. The CDR3 DNA sequence: TGTGCCAGCAGGGGGACAGGCAGTTCACCCCTCCACTTT.